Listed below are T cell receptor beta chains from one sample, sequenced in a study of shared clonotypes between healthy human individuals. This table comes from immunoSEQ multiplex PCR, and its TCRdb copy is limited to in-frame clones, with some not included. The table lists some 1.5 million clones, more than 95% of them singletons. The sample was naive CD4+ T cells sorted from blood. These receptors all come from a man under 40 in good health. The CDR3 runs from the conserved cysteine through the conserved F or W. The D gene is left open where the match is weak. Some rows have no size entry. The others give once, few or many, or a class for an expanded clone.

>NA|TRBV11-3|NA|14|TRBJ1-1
CASSLGGLNTEAFF
TGTGCCAGCAGCTTAGGGGGGTTGAACACTGAAGCTTTCTTT
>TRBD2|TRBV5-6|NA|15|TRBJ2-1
CASSLLAGGLNEQFF
TGTGCCAGCAGCCTACTAGCGGGAGGGCTCAATGAGCAGTTCTTC
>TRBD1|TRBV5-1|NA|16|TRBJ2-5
CASSLAGTGGEETQYF
TGCGCCAGCAGCTTGGCCGGAACAGGGGGCGAAGAGACCCAGTACTTC
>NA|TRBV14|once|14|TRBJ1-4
CASSPDATNEKLFF
TGTGCCAGCAGCCCAGACGCAACTAATGAAAAACTGTTTTTT
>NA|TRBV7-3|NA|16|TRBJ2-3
CASSLKGSASTDTQYF
TGTGCCAGCAGCTTAAAAGGTAGCGCTAGCACAGATACGCAGTATTTT
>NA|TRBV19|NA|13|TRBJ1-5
CASSIGTDLPQHF
TGTGCCAGTAGTATAGGCACCGACCTGCCCCAGCATTTT
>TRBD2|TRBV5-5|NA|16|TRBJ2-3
CASTGRTSGWTDTQYF
TGTGCCAGCACCGGACGGACTAGCGGGTGGACAGATACGCAGTATTTT
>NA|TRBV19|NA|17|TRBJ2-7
CASSIRQDGTVTYEQYF
TGTGCCAGTAGTATAAGGCAGGATGGGACGGTCACCTACGAGCAGTACTTC
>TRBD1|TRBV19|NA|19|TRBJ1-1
CASSIVLSGQGVWSTEAFF
TGTGCCAGTAGTATAGTGTTATCTGGACAGGGCGTATGGAGCACTGAAGCTTTCTTT
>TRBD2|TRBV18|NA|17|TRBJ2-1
CASSPRIAGGPSGEQFF
TGTGCCAGCTCACCACGTATAGCGGGAGGGCCTTCTGGTGAGCAGTTCTTC
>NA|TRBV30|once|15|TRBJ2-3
CAWSVPGSISNTQYF
TGTGCCTGGAGTGTTCCAGGGTCGATTAGTAATACGCAGTATTTT
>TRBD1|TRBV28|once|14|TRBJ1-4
CASENRGTNEKLFF
TGTGCCAGCGAGAACAGGGGCACTAATGAAAAACTGTTTTTT
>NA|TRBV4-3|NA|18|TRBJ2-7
CASSPAGTTGSASMAQYF
TGCGCCAGCAGCCCAGCCGGCACTACGGGCTCAGCCTCTATGGCGCAGTACTTC
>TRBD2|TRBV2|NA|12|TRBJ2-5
CASSPGGETQYF
TGTGCCAGCAGCCCCGGGGGGGAGACCCAGTACTTC
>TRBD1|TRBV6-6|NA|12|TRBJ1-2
CASTKGAYGYTF
TGTGCCAGCACTAAGGGGGCGTATGGCTACACCTTC
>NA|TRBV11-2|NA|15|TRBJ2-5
CASKPQLDSKETQYF
TGTGCCAGCAAGCCACAGCTGGACAGTAAAGAGACCCAGTACTTC
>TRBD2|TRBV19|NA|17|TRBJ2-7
CASSIRSGSLPPYEQYF
TGTGCCAGTAGTATAAGGAGCGGGAGTCTCCCGCCCTACGAGCAGTACTTC
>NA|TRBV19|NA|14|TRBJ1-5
CASSIPSFGQPQHF
TGTGCCAGTAGTATCCCCTCTTTCGGTCAGCCCCAGCATTTT
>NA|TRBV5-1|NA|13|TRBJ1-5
CASSPLGGQPQHF
TGCGCCAGCAGCCCGCTGGGGGGTCAGCCCCAGCATTTT
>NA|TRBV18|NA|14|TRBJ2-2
CASSPAAGTGELFF
TGTGCCAGCTCACCAGCAGCGGGCACCGGGGAGCTGTTTTTT
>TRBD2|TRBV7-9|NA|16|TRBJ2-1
CASSLPLAGGGDEQFF
TGTGCCAGCAGCTTACCCCTAGCGGGGGGTGGGGATGAGCAGTTCTTC
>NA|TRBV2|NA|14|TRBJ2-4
CASSKGEAKNIQYF
TGTGCCAGCAGTAAGGGGGAGGCCAAAAACATTCAGTACTTC
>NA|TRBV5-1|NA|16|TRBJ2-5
CASSPRRGGKEETQYF
TGCGCCAGCAGCCCCCGTAGAGGGGGGAAGGAAGAGACCCAGTACTTC
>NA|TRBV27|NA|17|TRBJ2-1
CASSFYGLPEYPDEQFF
TGTGCCAGCAGTTTCTACGGACTACCCGAATATCCCGATGAGCAGTTCTTC
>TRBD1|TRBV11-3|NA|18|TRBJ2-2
CASSPQTGTGGRTGELFF
TGTGCCAGCAGCCCCCAAACCGGGACAGGGGGTCGAACCGGGGAGCTGTTTTTT
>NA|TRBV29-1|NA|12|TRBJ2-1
CSVDPGYNEQFF
TGCAGCGTCGACCCCGGCTACAATGAGCAGTTCTTC
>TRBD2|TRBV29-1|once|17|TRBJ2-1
CSVEGLAESSSYNEQFF
TGCAGCGTTGAGGGACTAGCGGAATCAAGCTCCTACAATGAGCAGTTCTTC
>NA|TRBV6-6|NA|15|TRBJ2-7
CASSFLRSTSYEQYF
TGTGCCAGCAGTTTTCTCAGGAGTACTTCCTACGAGCAGTACTTC
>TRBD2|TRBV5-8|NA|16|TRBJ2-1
CASSLGVSGIGYEQFF
TGTGCCAGCAGCTTGGGTGTTAGCGGGATAGGGTATGAGCAGTTCTTC
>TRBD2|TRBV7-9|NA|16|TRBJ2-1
CASSYPRGSGNYEQFF
TGTGCCAGCAGCTATCCCCGGGGTAGCGGGAACTATGAGCAGTTCTTC
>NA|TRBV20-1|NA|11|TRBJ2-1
CSASRGSEQFF
TGCAGTGCTAGTAGGGGCAGTGAGCAGTTCTTC
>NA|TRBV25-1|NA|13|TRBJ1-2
CATSSRPNYGYTF
TGTGCCACCAGTTCCCGGCCTAACTATGGCTACACCTTC
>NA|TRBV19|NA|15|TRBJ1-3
CASSDGRSSGNTIYF
TGTGCCAGTAGCGACGGGAGGAGCTCTGGAAACACCATATATTTT
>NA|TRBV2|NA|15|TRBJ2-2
CASSDQGLASGELFF
TGTGCCAGCAGTGATCAAGGGTTGGCCTCCGGGGAGCTGTTTTTT
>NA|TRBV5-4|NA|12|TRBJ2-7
CASSLGQDEQYF
TGTGCCAGCAGCTTGGGCCAGGACGAGCAGTACTTC
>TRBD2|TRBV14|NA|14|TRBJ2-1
CASTRDYSYNEQFF
TGTGCCAGCACCCGGGACTATTCCTACAATGAGCAGTTCTTC
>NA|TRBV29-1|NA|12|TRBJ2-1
CSVQPGANEQFF
TGCAGCGTGCAACCTGGGGCCAATGAGCAGTTCTTC
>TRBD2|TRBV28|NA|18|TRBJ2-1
CASTELAGGARGYNEQFF
TGTGCCAGCACGGAACTAGCGGGAGGAGCGAGAGGTTACAATGAGCAGTTCTTC
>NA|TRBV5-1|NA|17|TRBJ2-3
CASSLARTRGMTDTQYF
TGCGCCAGCAGCTTGGCCCGGACAAGGGGTATGACAGATACGCAGTATTTT
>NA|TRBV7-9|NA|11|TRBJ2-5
CASAVGETQYF
TGTGCCAGCGCTGTTGGAGAGACCCAGTACTTC
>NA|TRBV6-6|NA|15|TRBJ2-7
CASSYSPTGAYEQYF
TGTGCCAGCAGTTATTCCCCGACAGGAGCCTACGAGCAGTACTTC
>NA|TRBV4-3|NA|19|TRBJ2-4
CASREAAPAAERGLNIQYF
TGCGCCAGCAGGGAGGCCGCACCGGCAGCTGAGAGGGGACTAAACATTCAGTACTTC
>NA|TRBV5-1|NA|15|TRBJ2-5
CASSLVGVRQETQYF
TGCGCCAGCAGCTTGGTTGGGGTTAGGCAAGAGACCCAGTACTTC
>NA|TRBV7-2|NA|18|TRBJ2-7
CASSFESGRRPNPYEQYF
TGTGCCAGCAGCTTTGAAAGCGGACGCCGACCCAATCCGTACGAGCAGTACTTC
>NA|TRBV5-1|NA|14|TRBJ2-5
CASSLGGLRETQYF
TGCGCCAGCAGCTTGGGGGGTTTGAGGGAGACCCAGTACTTC
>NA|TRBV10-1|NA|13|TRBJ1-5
CASSTGRNQPQHF
TGCGCCAGCTCTACAGGCCGCAATCAGCCCCAGCATTTT
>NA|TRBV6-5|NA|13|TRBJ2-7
CASRRAYVYEQYF
TGTGCCAGCAGGCGGGCCTACGTTTACGAGCAGTACTTC
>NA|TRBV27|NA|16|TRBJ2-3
CASTKDRFAGTDTQYF
TGTGCCAGCACCAAGGACCGCTTTGCTGGCACAGATACGCAGTATTTT
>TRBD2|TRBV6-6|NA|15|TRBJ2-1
CASSPGGRFYNEQFF
TGTGCCAGCAGCCCGGGGGGAAGATTCTACAATGAGCAGTTCTTC
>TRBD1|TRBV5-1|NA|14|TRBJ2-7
CASRPGTGVDEQYF
TGCGCCAGCAGGCCCGGGACAGGGGTGGACGAGCAGTACTTC
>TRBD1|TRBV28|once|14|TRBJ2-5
CASNELQGGKTQYF
TGTGCCAGCAACGAATTACAGGGGGGAAAGACCCAGTACTTC